This T cell receptor (beta chain) was profiled in a study of T cells expressing NK-cell markers. Study details: Beta-chain profiling covered CD3+CD56+NKG2C+, CD3+CD56+NKG2C- and CD3+CD56-NKG2C+ sorted subsets. Overall study results and limits: Expanded NKG2C+ T cell clones had unclear HCMV specificity.

The CDR3 contains 15 residues. Germline CDR1 and CDR2: SGHDT and YYEEEE. The TCR beta cDNA came from 5'RACE template switching with UMIs. TCRdb reanalyzed the 5' RACE reads, giving one entry per CDR3 protein sequence and no DNA. Its table records 120,000 to 150,000 distinct CDR3 sequences. A note on this clonotype: What it binds is unknown.

The sequenced material came from blood T cells: a sorted CD56 or NKG2C T cell subset, CD4+ or CD8+ T cells, or bulk PBMC T cells (not recorded which). This TCR derives from a young man in good health. The J gene is TRBJ1-4, the V gene TRBV5-6. The CDR3 sequence: CASSLDRQRNEKLFF.